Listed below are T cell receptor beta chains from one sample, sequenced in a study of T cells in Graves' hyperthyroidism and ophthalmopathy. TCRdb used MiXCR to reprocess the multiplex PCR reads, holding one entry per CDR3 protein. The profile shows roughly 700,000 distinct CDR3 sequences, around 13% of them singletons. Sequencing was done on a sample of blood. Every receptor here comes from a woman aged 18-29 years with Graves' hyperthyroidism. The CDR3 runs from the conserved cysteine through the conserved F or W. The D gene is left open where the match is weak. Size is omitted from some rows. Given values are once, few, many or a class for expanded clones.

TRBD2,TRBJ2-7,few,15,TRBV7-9,CASILSGTSGYEQYF,TGTGCCAGCATTCTCTCCGGGACTAGCGGGTACGAGCAGTACTTC
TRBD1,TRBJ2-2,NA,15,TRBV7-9,CAGRSDRGLPGELFF,TGTGCCGGAAGGTCGGACAGGGGGCTCCCCGGGGAGCTGTTTTTT
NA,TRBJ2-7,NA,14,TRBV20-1,CGALLGTLTGEQYF,TGCGGTGCTCTGCTCGGGACCCTAACGGGGGAGCAGTACTTC
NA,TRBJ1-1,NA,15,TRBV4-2,CASTYAGTGNTEAFF,TGTGCCAGCACCTATGCAGGGACCGGGAACACTGAAGCTTTCTTT
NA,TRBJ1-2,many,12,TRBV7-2,CASSQTVGGYTF,TGTGCCAGCAGCCAGACGGTGGGAGGCTACACCTTC
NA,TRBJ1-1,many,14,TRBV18,CASSPTSLAAEAFF,TGTGCCAGCTCACCCACTTCTCTTGCTGCTGAAGCTTTCTTT
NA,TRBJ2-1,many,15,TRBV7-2,CASSLSIDYTYEQFF,TGTGCCAGCAGCTTATCAATTGACTATACCTATGAGCAGTTCTTC
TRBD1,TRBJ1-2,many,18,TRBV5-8,CASSTNRDRVRSNYGYTF,TGTGCCAGCAGCACAAACCGGGACAGGGTTCGATCTAACTATGGCTACACCTTC
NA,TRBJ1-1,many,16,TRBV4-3,CASSQDWGTPNTEAFF,TGCGCCAGCAGCCAAGATTGGGGAACCCCGAACACTGAAGCTTTCTTT
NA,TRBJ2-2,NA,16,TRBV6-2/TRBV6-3,CASSYSPGSNTGELFF,TGTGCCAGCAGTTACTCTCCGGGGAGCAACACCGGGGAGCTGTTTTTT
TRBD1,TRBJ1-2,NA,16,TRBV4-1,CASSQGRTGVPYGYTF,TGCGCCAGCAGCCAAGGGCGGACAGGGGTGCCCTATGGCTACACCTTC